The sequence of this TCR beta chain was determined in a study of T cells in women clearing cervical HPV infection. Looking at the study overall: Blood came at first lesion visit for cases, post-clearance for controls. With HLA typing for only a few women, HLA confounding remains possible.

Germline CDR1 reads SGHDN; CDR2 reads FVKESK. The CDR3 spans 15 residues. Remarks on this clone: What it binds is unknown. The CDR3 end is not reached by the read, which stops 3 residues before it; the germline J gene fills it in.

Clones were sequenced by immunoSEQ multiplex PCR, and TCRdb holds only the in-frame ones, with some missing. In total, the table holds over 25,000 clones. Points from the study as a whole: TRBV6-7 relative abundance averaged approximately 0.11% in cases and approximately 0.15% in controls. CIN3+ cases had significantly higher TCR repertoire richness than controls, but evenness did not differ.

This clonotype originated in a woman aged 18 to 75 with a cervical HPV16 infection that either progressed to CIN3+ or cleared (not recorded which). The sample consisted of blood buffy coat. The chain joins TRBV14 to TRBJ2-2; TRBD1 might be the D (5 bases). The CDR3 spells CASSPDGSGANVLFF. The CDR3 DNA, read in part, is TGTGCCAGCAGCCCGGATGGCTCTGGGGCCAACGTG.